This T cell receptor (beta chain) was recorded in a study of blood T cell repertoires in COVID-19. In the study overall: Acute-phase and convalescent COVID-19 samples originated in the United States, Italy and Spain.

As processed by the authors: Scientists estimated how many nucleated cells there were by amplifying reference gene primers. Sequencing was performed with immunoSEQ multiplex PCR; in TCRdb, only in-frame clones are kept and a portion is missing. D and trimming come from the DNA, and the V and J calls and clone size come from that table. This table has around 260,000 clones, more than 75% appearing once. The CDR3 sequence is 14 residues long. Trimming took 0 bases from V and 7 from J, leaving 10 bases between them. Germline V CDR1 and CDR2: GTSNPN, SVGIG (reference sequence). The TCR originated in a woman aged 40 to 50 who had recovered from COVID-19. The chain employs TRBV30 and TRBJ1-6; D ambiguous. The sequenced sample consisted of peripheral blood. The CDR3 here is CAWSVERENSPLHF. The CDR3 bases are TGTGCCTGGAGTGTGGAGAGAGAAAATTCACCCCTCCACTTT.